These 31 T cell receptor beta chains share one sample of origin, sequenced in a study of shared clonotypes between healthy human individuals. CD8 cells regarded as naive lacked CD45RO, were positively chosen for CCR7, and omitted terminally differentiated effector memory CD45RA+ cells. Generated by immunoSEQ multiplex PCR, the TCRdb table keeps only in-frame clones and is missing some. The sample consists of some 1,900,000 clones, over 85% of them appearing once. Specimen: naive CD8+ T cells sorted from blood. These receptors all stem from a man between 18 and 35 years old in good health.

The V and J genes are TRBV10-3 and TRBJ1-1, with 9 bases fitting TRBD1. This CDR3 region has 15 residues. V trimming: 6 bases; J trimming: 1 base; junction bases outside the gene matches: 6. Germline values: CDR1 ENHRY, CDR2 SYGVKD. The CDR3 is CAIRDSGQGNTEAFF. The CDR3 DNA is TGTGCCATCAGAGATTCGGGACAGGGGAACACTGAAGCTTTCTTT.

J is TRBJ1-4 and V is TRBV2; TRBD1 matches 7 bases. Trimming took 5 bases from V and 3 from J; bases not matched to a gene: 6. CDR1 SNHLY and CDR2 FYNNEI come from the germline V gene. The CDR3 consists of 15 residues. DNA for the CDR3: TGTGCCAGCAGTATCCCGGGACAGCCTAATGAAAAACTGTTTTTT. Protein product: CASSIPGQPNEKLFF.

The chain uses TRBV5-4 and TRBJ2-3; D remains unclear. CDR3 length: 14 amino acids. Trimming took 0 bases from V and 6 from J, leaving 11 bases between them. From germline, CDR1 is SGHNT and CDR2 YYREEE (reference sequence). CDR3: CASSLASARDTQYF. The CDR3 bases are TGTGCCAGCAGCTTGGCCTCAGCCCGGGATACGCAGTATTTT.

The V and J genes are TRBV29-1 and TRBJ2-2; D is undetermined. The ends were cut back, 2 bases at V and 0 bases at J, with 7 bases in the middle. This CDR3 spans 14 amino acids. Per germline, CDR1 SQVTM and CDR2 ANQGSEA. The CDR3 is CSVEKRANTGELFF. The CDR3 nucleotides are TGCAGCGTTGAAAAACGCGCGAACACCGGGGAGCTGTTTTTT.

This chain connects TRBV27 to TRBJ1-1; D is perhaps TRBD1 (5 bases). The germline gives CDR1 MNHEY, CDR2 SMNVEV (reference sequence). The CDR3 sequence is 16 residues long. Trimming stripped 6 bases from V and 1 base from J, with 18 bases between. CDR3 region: CASSLIPGTRNTEAFF. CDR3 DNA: TGTGCCAGCAGCCTCATACCCGGGACGCGGAACACTGAAGCTTTCTTT.

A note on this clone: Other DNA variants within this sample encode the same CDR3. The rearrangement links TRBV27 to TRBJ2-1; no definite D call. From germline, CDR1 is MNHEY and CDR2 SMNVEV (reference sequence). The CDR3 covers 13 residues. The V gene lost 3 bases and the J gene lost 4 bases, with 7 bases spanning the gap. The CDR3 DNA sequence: TGTGCCAGCAGTTTGGTAGTTTACAATGAGCAGTTCTTC. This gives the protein CASSLVVYNEQFF.

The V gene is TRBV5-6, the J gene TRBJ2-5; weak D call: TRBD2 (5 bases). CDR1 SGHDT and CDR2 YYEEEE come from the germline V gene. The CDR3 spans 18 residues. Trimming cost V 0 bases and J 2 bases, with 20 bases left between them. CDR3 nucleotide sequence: TGTGCCAGCAGCTTGGTCCCCCTAGCTTCTGGTTTTCAAGAGACCCAGTACTTC. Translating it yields CASSLVPLASGFQETQYF.

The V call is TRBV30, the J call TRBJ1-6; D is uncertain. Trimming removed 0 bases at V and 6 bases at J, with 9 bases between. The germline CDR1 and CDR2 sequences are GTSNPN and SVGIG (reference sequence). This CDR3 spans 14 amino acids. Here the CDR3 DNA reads TGTGCCTGGAGTGTGCGGGGAGGTAATTCACCCCTCCACTTT. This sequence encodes CAWSVRGGNSPLHF.

CDR3 coding DNA: TGCGCCAGCAGTGAGTCGGGAGGGCTGGGGTTTAATGAAAAACTGTTTTTT. Translation gives CASSESGGLGFNEKLFF. The chain is built from TRBV10-2 and TRBJ1-4; D is unclear. V gave up 0 bases and J gave up 4 bases, with 15 bases separating them. CDR3 length equals 17 residues. Germline V gene sequence: CDR1 WSHSY, CDR2 SAAADI.

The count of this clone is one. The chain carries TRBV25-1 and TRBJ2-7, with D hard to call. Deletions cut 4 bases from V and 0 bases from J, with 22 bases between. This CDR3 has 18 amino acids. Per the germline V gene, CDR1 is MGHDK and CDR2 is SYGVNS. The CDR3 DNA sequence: TGTGCCAGCAGTGGGCCCCCCTACGTGAAGCTTACCTCCTACGAGCAGTACTTC. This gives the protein CASSGPPYVKLTSYEQYF.

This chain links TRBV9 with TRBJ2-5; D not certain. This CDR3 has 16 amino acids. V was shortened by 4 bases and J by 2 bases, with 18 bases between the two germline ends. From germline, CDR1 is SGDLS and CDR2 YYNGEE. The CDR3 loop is CASSPGVGIMQETQYF. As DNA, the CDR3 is TGTGCCAGCAGCCCCGGCGTGGGAATAATGCAAGAGACCCAGTACTTC.

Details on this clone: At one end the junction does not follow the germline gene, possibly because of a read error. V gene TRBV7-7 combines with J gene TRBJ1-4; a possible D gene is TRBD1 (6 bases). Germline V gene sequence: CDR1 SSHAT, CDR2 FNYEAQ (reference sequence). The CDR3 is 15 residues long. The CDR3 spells CASSDRTAINEKLFF. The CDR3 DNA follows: TGTGCTAGCAGCGATAGGACAGCTATTAATGAAAAACTGTTTTTT.

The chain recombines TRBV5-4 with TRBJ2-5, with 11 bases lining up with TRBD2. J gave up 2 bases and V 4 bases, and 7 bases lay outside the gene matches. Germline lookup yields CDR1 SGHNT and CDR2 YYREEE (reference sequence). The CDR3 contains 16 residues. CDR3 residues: CASSPGLAGVQETQYF. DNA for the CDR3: TGTGCCAGCAGCCCTGGACTAGCGGGCGTGCAAGAGACCCAGTACTTC.

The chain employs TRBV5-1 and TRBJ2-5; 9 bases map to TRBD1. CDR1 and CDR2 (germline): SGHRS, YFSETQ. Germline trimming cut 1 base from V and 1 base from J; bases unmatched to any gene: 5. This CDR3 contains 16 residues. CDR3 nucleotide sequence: TGCGCCAGCAGCTTGCGGGGGACAGGGCCCCAAGAGACCCAGTACTTC. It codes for CASSLRGTGPQETQYF.

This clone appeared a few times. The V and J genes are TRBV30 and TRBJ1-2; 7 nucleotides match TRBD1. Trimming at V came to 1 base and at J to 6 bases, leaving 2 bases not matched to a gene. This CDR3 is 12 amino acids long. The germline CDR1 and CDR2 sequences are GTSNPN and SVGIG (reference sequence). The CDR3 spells CAWSDTGDGYTF. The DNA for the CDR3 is TGTGCCTGGAGTGATACAGGGGATGGCTACACCTTC.

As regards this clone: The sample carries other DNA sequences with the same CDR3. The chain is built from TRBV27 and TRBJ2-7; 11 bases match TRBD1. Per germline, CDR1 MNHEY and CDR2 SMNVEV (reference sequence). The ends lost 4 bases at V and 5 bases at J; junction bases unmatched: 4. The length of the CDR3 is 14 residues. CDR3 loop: CASSSWTGGHEQYF. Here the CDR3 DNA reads TGTGCCAGCAGTTCATGGACAGGGGGCCACGAGCAGTACTTC.

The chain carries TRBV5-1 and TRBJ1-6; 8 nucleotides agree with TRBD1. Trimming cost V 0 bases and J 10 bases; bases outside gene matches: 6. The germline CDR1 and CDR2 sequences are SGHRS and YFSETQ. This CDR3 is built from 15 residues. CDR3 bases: TGCGCCAGCAGCTTGGTTGCAGGGGGCTTCTCACCCCTCCACTTT. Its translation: CASSLVAGGFSPLHF.

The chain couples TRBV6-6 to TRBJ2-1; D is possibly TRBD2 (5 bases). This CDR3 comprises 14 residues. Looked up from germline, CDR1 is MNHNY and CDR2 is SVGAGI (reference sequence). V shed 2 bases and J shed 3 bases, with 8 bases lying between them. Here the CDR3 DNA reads TGTGCCAGCAGTTACGAGGGAGACTACAATGAGCAGTTCTTC. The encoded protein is CASSYEGDYNEQFF.

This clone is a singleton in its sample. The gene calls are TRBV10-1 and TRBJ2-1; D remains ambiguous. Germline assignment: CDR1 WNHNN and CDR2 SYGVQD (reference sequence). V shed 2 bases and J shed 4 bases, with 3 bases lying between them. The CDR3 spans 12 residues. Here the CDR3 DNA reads TGCGCCAGCAGTGAGGAATACAATGAGCAGTTCTTC. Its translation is CASSEEYNEQFF.

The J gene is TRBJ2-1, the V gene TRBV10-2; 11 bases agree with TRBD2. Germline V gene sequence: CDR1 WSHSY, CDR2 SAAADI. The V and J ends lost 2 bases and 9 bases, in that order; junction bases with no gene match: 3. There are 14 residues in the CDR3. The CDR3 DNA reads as TGCGCCAGCAGTGAGGAACTAGCGGGAGTTGAGCAGTTCTTC. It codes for CASSEELAGVEQFF.

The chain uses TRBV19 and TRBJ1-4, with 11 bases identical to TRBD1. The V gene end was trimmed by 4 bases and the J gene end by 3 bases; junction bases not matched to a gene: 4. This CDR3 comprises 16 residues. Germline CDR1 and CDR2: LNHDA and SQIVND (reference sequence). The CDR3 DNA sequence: TGTGCCAGTAGTACCGGGACAGGGGGGGCTAATGAAAAACTGTTTTTT. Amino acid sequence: CASSTGTGGANEKLFF.

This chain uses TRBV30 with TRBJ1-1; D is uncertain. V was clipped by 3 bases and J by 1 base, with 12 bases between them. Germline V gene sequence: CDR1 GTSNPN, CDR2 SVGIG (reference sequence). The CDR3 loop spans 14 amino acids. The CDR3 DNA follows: TGTGCCTGGAGGTCCCCTAAATGGAACACTGAAGCTTTCTTT. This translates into CAWRSPKWNTEAFF.

Here the CDR3 DNA reads TGTGCCAGCAGTTTCGACAGGGAGAGTCAGCCCCAGCATTTT. Amino acid sequence: CASSFDRESQPQHF. The chain joins TRBV6-6 to TRBJ1-5; TRBD1 aligns across 7 bases. The length of the CDR3 is 14 residues. The germline V gene has CDR1 MNHNY and CDR2 SVGAGI (reference sequence). V was pared by 4 bases and J by 6 bases, with 6 bases of the junction left unmatched.

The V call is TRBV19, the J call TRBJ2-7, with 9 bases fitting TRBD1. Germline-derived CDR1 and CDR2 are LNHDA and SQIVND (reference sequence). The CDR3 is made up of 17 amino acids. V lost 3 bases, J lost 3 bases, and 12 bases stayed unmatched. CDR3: CASSMEERDRAYYEQYF. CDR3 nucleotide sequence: TGTGCCAGTAGTATGGAGGAGCGGGACAGGGCCTACTACGAGCAGTACTTC.

Here the CDR3 reads CASGNYGYTF. CDR3 in DNA: TGTGCCAGCGGTAACTATGGCTACACCTTC. V is TRBV6-1 and J is TRBJ1-2; no clear D gene. The germline V gene has CDR1 MNHNS and CDR2 SASEGT. The CDR3 is 10 amino acids. The V end lost 8 bases, the J end lost 1 base, and 2 bases lay between the germline ends.

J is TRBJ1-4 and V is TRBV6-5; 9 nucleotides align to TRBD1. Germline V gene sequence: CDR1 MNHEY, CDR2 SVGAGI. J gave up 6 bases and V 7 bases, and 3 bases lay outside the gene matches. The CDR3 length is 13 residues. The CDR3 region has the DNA TGTGCCAGCACAAGGACAGGGGATGAAAAACTGTTTTTT. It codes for CASTRTGDEKLFF.

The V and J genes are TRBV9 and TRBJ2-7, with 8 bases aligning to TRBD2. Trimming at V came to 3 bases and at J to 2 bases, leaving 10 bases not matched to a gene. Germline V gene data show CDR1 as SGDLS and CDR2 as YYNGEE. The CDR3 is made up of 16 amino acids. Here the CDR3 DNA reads TGTGCCAGCAGCGCCCTTCCGGGGGGGCACACCTACGAGCAGTACTTC. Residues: CASSALPGGHTYEQYF.

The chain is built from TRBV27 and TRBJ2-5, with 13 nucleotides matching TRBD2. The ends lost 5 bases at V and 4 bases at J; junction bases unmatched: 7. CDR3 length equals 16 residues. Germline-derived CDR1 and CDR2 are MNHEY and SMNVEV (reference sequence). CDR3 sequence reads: CASSNIGTSGTETQYF. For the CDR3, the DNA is TGTGCCAGCAGTAACATTGGGACTAGCGGGACAGAGACCCAGTACTTC.

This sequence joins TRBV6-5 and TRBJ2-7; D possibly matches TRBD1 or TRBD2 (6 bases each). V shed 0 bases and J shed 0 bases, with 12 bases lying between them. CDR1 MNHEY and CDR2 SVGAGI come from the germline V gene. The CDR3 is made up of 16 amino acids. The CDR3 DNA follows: TGTGCCAGCAGTTACTCCGGGGGCCCTAGCTCCTACGAGCAGTACTTC. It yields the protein CASSYSGGPSSYEQYF.

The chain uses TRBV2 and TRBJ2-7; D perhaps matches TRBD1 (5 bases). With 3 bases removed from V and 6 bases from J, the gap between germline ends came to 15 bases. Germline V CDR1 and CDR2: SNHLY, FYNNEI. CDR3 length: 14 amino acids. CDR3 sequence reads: CASSDMQGSAEQYF. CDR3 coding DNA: TGTGCCAGCAGTGACATGCAGGGATCGGCCGAGCAGTACTTC. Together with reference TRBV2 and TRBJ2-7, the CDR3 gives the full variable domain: EPEVTQTPSHQVTQMGQEVILRCVPISNHLYFYWYRQILGQKVEFLVSFYNNEISEKSEIFDDQFSVERPDGSNFTLKIRSTKLEDSAMYFCASSDMQGSAEQYFGPGTRLTVT.

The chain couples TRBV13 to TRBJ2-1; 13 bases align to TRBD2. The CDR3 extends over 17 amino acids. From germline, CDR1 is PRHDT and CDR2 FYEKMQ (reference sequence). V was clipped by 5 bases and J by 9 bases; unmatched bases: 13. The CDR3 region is CASSPYKGTSGIIEQFF. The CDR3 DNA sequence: TGTGCCAGCAGCCCATATAAGGGGACTAGCGGGATAATTGAGCAGTTCTTC.